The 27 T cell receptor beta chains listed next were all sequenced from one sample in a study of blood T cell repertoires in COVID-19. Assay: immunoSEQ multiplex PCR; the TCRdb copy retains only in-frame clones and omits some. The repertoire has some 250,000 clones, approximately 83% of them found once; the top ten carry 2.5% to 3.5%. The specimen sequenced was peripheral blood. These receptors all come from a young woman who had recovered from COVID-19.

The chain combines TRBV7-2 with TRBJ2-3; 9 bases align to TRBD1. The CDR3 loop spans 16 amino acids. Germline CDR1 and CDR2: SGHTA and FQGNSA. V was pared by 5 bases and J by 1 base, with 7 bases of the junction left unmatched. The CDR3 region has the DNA TGTGCCAGCAGCCCCACCCGGACAGGGGGCACAGATACGCAGTATTTT. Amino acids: CASSPTRTGGTDTQYF. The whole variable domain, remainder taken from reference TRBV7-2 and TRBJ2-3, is GAGVSQSPSNKVTEKGKDVELRCDPISGHTALYWYRQSLGQGLEFLIYFQGNSAPDKSGLPSDRFSAERTGGSVSTLTIQRTQQEDSAVYLCASSPTRTGGTDTQYFGPGTRLTVL.

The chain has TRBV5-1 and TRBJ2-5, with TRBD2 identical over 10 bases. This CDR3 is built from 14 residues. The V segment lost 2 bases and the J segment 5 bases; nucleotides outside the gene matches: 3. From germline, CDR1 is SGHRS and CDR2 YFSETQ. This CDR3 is CASSLAGGLETQYF. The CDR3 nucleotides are TGCGCCAGCAGCTTAGCGGGGGGGCTCGAGACCCAGTACTTC. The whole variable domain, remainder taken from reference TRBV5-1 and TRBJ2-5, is KAGVTQTPRYLIKTRGQQVTLSCSPISGHRSVSWYQQTPGQGLQFLFEYFSETQRNKGNFPGRFSGRQFSNSRSEMNVSTLELGDSALYLCASSLAGGLETQYFGPGTRLLVL.

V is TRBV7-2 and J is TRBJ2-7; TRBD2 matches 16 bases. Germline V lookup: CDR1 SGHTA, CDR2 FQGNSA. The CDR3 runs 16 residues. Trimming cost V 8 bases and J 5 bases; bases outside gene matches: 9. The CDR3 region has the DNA TGTGCCAGCTTCGGGACTAGCGGGGGGGCCCCCGACGAGCAGTACTTC. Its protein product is CASFGTSGGAPDEQYF.

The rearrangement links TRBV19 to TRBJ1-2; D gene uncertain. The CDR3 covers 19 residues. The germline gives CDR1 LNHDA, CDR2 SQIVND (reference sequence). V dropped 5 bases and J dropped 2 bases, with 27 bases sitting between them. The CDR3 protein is CASSSPPGRGNPKNYGYTF. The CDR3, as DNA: TGTGCCAGTAGTTCGCCCCCCGGGCGAGGGAATCCAAAGAACTATGGCTACACCTTC.

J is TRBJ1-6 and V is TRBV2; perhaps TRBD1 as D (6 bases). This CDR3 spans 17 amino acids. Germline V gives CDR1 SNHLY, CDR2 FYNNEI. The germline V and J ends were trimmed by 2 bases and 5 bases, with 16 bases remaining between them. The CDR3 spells CASSEWLGAGDNSPLHF. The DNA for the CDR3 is TGTGCCAGCAGTGAATGGTTAGGTGCAGGGGATAATTCACCCCTCCACTTT. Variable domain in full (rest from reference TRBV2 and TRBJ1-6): EPEVTQTPSHQVTQMGQEVILRCVPISNHLYFYWYRQILGQKVEFLVSFYNNEISEKSEIFDDQFSVERPDGSNFTLKIRSTKLEDSAMYFCASSEWLGAGDNSPLHFGNGTRLTVT.

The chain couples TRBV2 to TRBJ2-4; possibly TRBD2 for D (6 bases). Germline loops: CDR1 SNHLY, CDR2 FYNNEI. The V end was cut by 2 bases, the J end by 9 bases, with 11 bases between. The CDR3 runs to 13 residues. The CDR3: CASSEWEVSIQYF. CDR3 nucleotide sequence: TGTGCCAGCAGTGAATGGGAGGTCAGCATTCAGTACTTC.

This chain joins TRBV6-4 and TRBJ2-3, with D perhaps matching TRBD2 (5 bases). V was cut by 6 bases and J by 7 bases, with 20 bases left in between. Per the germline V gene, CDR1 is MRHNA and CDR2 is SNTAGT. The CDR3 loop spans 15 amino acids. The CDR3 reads CASSLDYPPSNTQYF. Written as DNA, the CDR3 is TGTGCCAGCAGCCTCGACTACCCCCCCTCCAATACGCAGTATTTT.

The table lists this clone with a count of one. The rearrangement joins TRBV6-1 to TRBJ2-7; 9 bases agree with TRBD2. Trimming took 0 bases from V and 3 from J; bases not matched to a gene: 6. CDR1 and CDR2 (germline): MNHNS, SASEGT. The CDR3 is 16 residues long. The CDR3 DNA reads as TGTGCCAGCAGTGAAGCGCCTCGGCGGGGGGGCTACGAGCAGTACTTC. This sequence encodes CASSEAPRRGGYEQYF.

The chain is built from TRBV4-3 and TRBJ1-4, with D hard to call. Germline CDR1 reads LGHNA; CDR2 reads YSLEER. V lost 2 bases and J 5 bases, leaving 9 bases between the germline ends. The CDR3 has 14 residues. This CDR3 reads CASSQHAGNEKLFF. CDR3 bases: TGCGCCAGCAGCCAACACGCGGGGAATGAAAAACTGTTTTTT.

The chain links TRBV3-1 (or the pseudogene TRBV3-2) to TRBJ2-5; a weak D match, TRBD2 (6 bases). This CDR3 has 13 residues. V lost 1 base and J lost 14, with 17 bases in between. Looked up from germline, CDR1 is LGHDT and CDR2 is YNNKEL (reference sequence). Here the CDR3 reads CASSQVEGGSGYF. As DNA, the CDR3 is TGTGCCAGCAGCCAAGTGGAGGGCGGATCCGGTTACTTC.

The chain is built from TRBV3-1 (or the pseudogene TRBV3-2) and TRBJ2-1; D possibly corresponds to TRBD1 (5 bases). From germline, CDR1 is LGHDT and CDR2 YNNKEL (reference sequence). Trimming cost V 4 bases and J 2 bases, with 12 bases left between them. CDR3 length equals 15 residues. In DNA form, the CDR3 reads TGTGCCAGCAGCCTCTCCAGGGTCACCTACAATGAGCAGTTCTTC. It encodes CASSLSRVTYNEQFF.

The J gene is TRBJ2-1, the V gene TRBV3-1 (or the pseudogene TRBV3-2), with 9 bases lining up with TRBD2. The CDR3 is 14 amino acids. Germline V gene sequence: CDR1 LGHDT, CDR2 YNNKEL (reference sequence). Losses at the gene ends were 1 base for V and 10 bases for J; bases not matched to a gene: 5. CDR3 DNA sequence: TGTGCCAGCAGCCAAGGATTGCTAGCGGGGGAGCAGTTCTTC. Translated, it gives CASSQGLLAGEQFF.

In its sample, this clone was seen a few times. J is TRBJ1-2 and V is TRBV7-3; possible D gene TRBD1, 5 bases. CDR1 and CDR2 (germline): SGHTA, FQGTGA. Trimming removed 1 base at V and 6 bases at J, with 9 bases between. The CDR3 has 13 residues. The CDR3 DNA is TGTGCCAGCAGCTTAAGGGCAGGGAATGGCTACACCTTC. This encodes CASSLRAGNGYTF.

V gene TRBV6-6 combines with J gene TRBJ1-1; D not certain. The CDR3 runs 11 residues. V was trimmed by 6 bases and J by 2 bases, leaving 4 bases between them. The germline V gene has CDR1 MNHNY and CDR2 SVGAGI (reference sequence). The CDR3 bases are TGTGCCAGCAGACTAAACACTGAAGCTTTCTTT. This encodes CASRLNTEAFF.

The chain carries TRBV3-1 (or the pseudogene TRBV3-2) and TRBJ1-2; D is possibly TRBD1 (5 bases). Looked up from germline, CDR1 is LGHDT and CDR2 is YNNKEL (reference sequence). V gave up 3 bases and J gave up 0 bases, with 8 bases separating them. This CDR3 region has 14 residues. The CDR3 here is CASSQGGTNYGYTF. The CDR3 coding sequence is TGTGCCAGCAGCCAGGGGGGGACTAACTATGGCTACACCTTC.

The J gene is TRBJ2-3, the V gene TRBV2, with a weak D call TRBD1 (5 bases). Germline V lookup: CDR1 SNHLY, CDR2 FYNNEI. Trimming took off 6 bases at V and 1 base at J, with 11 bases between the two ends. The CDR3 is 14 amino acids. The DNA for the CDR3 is TGTGCCAGCAGCCCTGTACAGGGCACAGATACGCAGTATTTT. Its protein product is CASSPVQGTDTQYF.

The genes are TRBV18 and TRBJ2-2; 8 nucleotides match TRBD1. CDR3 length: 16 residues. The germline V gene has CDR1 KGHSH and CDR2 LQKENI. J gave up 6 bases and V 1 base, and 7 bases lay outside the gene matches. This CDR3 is CASSPLPGGEAGELFF. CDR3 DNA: TGTGCCAGCTCACCACTGCCAGGGGGCGAAGCCGGGGAGCTGTTTTTT.

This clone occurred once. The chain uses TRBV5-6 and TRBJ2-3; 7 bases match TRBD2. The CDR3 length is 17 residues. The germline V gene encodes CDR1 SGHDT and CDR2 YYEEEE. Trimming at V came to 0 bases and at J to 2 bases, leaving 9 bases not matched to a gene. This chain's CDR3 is CASSLGYPSGLTDTQYF. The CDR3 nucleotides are TGTGCCAGCAGCTTGGGATACCCTAGCGGCCTCACAGATACGCAGTATTTT.

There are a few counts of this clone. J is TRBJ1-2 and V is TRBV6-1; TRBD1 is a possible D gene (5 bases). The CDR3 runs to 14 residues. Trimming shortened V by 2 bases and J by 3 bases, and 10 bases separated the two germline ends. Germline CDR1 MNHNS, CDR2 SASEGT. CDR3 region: CASSELGGHYGYTF. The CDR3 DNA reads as TGTGCCAGCAGTGAATTGGGGGGTCACTATGGCTACACCTTC.

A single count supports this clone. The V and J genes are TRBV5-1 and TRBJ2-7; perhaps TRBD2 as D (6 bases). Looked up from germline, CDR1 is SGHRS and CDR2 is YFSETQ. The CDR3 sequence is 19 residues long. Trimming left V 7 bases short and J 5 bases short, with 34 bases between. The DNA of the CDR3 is TGCGCCAGCCGAGCGCGGGGCAGGGAAGAAACATCGAAGGGTCACGAGCAGTACTTC. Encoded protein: CASRARGREETSKGHEQYF.

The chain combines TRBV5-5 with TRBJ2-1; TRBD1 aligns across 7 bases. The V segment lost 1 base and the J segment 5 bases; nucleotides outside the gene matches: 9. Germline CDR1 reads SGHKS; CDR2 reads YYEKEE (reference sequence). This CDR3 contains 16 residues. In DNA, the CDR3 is TGTGCCAGCAGCTTGAACCGGGCAGGGGGAAACAATGAGCAGTTCTTC. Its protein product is CASSLNRAGGNNEQFF.

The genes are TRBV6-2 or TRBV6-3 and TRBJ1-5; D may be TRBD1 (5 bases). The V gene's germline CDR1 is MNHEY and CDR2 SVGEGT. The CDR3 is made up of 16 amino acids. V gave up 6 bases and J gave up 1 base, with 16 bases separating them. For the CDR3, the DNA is TGTGCCAGCAGCTTCCAGGACACTATGAGCAATCAGCCCCAGCATTTT. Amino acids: CASSFQDTMSNQPQHF.

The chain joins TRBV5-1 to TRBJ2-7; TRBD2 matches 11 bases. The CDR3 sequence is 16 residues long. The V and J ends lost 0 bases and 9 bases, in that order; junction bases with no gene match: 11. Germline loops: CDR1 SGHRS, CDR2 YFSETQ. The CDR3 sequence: CASSLGASGGSTRQYF. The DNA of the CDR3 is TGCGCCAGCAGCTTGGGGGCTAGCGGGGGGAGCACCCGGCAGTACTTC.

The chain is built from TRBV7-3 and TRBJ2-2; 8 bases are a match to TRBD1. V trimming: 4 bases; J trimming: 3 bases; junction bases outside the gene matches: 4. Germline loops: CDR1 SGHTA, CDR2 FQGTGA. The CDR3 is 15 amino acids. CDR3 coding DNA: TGTGCCAGCAGCTCAACAGGGGGTTACACCGGGGAGCTGTTTTTT. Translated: CASSSTGGYTGELFF.

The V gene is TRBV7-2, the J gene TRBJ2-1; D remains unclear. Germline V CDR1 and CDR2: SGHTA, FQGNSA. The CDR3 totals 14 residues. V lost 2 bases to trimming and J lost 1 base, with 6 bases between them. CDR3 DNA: TGTGCCAGCAGCTTACTCTCTTCCTACAATGAGCAGTTCTTC. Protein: CASSLLSSYNEQFF.

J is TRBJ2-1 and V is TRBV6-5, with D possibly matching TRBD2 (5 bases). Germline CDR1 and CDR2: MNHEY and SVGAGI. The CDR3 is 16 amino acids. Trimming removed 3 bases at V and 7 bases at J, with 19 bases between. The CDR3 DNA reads TGTGCCAGCAGTTATTTGGGGTCTCAAACGGGGAATGAGCAGTTCTTC. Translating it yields CASSYLGSQTGNEQFF.

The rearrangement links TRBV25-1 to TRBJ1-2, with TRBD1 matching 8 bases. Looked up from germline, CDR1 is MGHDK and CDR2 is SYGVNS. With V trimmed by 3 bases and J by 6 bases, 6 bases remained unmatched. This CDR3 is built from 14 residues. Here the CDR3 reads CASSDRGRENGYTF. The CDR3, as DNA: TGTGCCAGCAGTGACAGGGGGCGAGAGAATGGCTACACCTTC.